This record concerns one T cell receptor (beta chain) sequence. These data belong to a study of OX40 agonist ivuxolimab in advanced cancers. The wider study: At doses from 0.01 to 10 mg/kg, patients were given intravenous ivuxolimab every 2 weeks. A mean age of approximately 64 years, range about 23 to 90, was recorded, and approximately 85% were male.

Here immunoSEQ multiplex PCR was the method, and the copy in TCRdb shows in-frame clones only, minus some. The table lists some 70,000 clones, approximately 89% of them singletons, with 2% to 2.5% in the top ten. The sample was CD4+ or CD8+ T cells sorted from blood, taken in a trial of the OX40 agonist ivuxolimab. This sequence originates from an adult with an advanced solid tumor such as melanoma, head and neck, liver or kidney cancer.

CDR3 amino acids: CASSPGLVETQYF. In DNA, the CDR3 is TGTGCCAGCAGCCCGGGACTAGTGGAGACCCAGTACTTC. The V call is TRBV5-6, the J call TRBJ2-5; 8 positions agree with TRBD2. CDR1 and CDR2 from the germline V gene are SGHDT and YYEEEE. The length of the CDR3 is 13 residues. The J segment lost 5 bases and the V segment lost 4 bases, leaving 4 bases of the junction unmatched. Complete variable domain (other parts from reference TRBV5-6 and TRBJ2-5): DAGVTQSPTHLIKTRGQQVTLRCSPKSGHDTVSWYQQALGQGPQFIFQYYEEEERQRGNFPDRFSGHQFPNYSSELNVNALLLGDSALYLCASSPGLVETQYFGPGTRLLVL.